The 29 T cell receptor beta chains below come from one sample, sequenced in a study of T-cell memory formation after mild COVID-19. Each CDR3 protein gets one entry after TCRdb re-called the 5' RACE reads with MiXCR. The data contain some 270,000 distinct CDR3 sequences, less than 20% of them singletons. The sequencing sample was made of PBMCs or a T cell subset sorted from them (not recorded which). All receptors come from an adult woman who had mild COVID-19 (a few samples of this study predate the infection). Cell type and time point are not known.

The CDR3 is CASSPTGHTDTQYF. CDR3 bases: TGTGCCAGCAGCCCGACAGGGCACACAGATACGCAGTATTTT. This sequence joins TRBV7-3 and TRBJ2-3, with 7 positions matching TRBD1. The germline V gene encodes CDR1 SGHTA and CDR2 FQGTGA. V gave up 5 bases and J gave up 2 bases; unmatched junction bases: 4. The CDR3 has 14 residues.

The V and J genes are TRBV4-3 and TRBJ2-7; weak D call: TRBD2 (5 bases). The CDR3 runs to 15 residues. Germline V gene lookup returns CDR1 LGHNA and CDR2 YSLEER. V was cut by 4 bases and J by 2 bases, with 15 bases left in between. The CDR3 reads CASSLQLDGTYEQYF. The CDR3 coding sequence is TGCGCCAGCAGCCTGCAACTGGACGGGACCTACGAGCAGTACTTC.

The CDR3 DNA follows: TGTGCCTGGGGACAGTCTTACACTGAAGCTTTCTTT. Encoded protein: CAWGQSYTEAFF. J is TRBJ1-1 and V is TRBV30; D is possibly TRBD1 (6 bases). V shed 5 bases and J shed 3 bases, with 10 bases lying between them. CDR1 is GTSNPN, CDR2 SVGIG, per germline (reference sequence). The CDR3 loop spans 12 amino acids.

The J gene is TRBJ2-7, the V gene TRBV12-3 or TRBV12-4, with 9 bases aligning to TRBD1. J lost 3 bases, V lost 9 bases, and 33 bases had no gene match. There are 22 residues in the CDR3. The CDR3 loop reads CASNTLGSRQGVRPDDHYEQYF. CDR3 nucleotides: TGTGCCAGTAACACGTTAGGGTCGAGACAGGGGGTCCGACCCGACGACCACTACGAGCAGTACTTC.

A few counts support this clonotype. The chain has TRBV3-1 and TRBJ2-3; D might be TRBD2 (6 bases). The germline V gene encodes CDR1 LGHDT and CDR2 YNNKEL (reference sequence). This CDR3 is 18 amino acids long. The ends were cut back, 3 bases at V and 0 bases at J, with 19 bases in the middle. The CDR3 here is CASSHGAISGTSTDTQYF. In DNA, the CDR3 is TGTGCCAGCAGCCATGGAGCTATATCCGGGACTAGCACAGATACGCAGTATTTT.

The chain recombines TRBV7-3 with TRBJ2-3, with 7 nucleotides matching TRBD1. V lost 5 bases and J lost 2; bases outside the gene matches: 7. The CDR3 is 15 residues long. CDR1 and CDR2 (germline): SGHTA, FQGTGA. CDR3 sequence (DNA): TGTGCCAGCAGCAAACAGACAGGGACCACAGATACGCAGTATTTT. This gives the protein CASSKQTGTTDTQYF. The full variable domain, with the rest looked up from reference TRBV7-3 and TRBJ2-3, is GAGVSQTPSNKVTEKGKYVELRCDPISGHTALYWYRQSLGQGPEFLIYFQGTGAADDSGLPNDRFFAVRPEGSVSTLKIQRTERGDSAVYLCASSKQTGTTDTQYFGPGTRLTVL.

This clonotype was recorded at least ten times. The chain combines TRBV6-5 with TRBJ2-7, with 11 positions matching TRBD2. The germline CDR1 and CDR2 sequences are MNHEY and SVGAGI. Losses at the gene ends were 7 bases for V and 6 bases for J; bases not matched to a gene: 14. The CDR3 has 16 residues. CDR3 nucleotide sequence: TGTGCCAGCACCCGACAACTCACTAGCGGGGGAAGCGAGCAGTACTTC. It specifies CASTRQLTSGGSEQYF.

This clonotype has at least ten counts. The chain joins TRBV12-3 or TRBV12-4 to TRBJ2-1; the D is unclear. The CDR3 sequence is 16 residues long. Trimming cost V 10 bases and J 0 bases, with 19 bases left between them. For the CDR3, the DNA is TGTGCCACCCAACCCAGCAGAGCCGACTCCTACAATGAGCAGTTCTTC. The encoded protein is CATQPSRADSYNEQFF.

V is TRBV2 and J is TRBJ1-4; TRBD1 is a possible D gene (5 bases). Trimming stripped 3 bases from V and 4 bases from J, with 9 bases between. CDR3 length: 14 amino acids. The V gene's germline CDR1 is SNHLY and CDR2 FYNNEI. The CDR3 sequence: CASSEWGSNEKLFF. CDR3 coding DNA: TGTGCCAGCAGTGAGTGGGGGAGTAATGAAAAACTGTTTTTT.

The V and J genes are TRBV19 and TRBJ2-3; TRBD1 or TRBD2 may be the D gene (6 bases each). The CDR3 spans 15 residues. Germline V gene sequence: CDR1 LNHDA, CDR2 SQIVND (reference sequence). V was pared by 5 bases and J by 8 bases, with 20 bases between. The CDR3 reads CASSPQSGGSGTQYF. The CDR3 bases are TGTGCCAGTAGTCCCCAATCCGGGGGCTCAGGTACGCAGTATTTT. Based on the CDR3 plus reference TRBV19 and TRBJ2-3, the full variable domain is DGGITQSPKYLFRKEGQNVTLSCEQNLNHDAMYWYRQDPGQGLRLIYYSQIVNDFQKGDIAEGYSVSREKKESFPLTVTSAQKNPTAFYLCASSPQSGGSGTQYFGPGTRLTVL.

V gene TRBV7-2 combines with J gene TRBJ1-4; possible D gene TRBD1, 5 bases. In germline, CDR1 is SGHTA, CDR2 FQGNSA. The ends were cut back, 1 base at V and 0 bases at J, with 15 bases in the middle. This CDR3 contains 18 residues. The CDR3 DNA follows: TGTGCCAGCAGCTTAGTGGGGACCCGCGTTGCAACTAATGAAAAACTGTTTTTT. This sequence encodes CASSLVGTRVATNEKLFF.

V is TRBV20-1 and J is TRBJ1-5; possibly TRBD1 for D (5 bases). The CDR3 length is 12 residues. Trimming left V 3 bases short and J 7 bases short, with 10 bases between. From germline, CDR1 is DFQATT and CDR2 SNEGSKA (reference sequence). CDR3 nucleotide sequence: TGCAGTGCTAGGGCAGGGATCCAGCCCCAGCATTTT. Its translation is CSARAGIQPQHF.

This clonotype has just a few counts. The CDR3 coding sequence is TGTGCCAGCAGCTTACAAGGGTATGGAAACAATGAGCAGTTCTTC. It translates to CASSLQGYGNNEQFF. The gene calls are TRBV7-2 and TRBJ2-1; D unclear. The CDR3 has 15 residues. Trimming removed 2 bases at V and 5 bases at J, with 13 bases between. The V gene's germline CDR1 is SGHTA and CDR2 FQGNSA.

This clonotype has just a few counts. The V call is TRBV6-6, the J call TRBJ2-7; 9 bases line up with TRBD2. CDR1 and CDR2 from the germline V gene are MNHNY and SVGAGI (reference sequence). The CDR3 is 16 residues long. Trimming at V came to 5 bases and at J to 0 bases, leaving 8 bases not matched to a gene. CDR3 in amino acids: CASSDPGLAYSYEQYF. CDR3 nucleotide sequence: TGTGCCAGCAGTGATCCGGGACTAGCATACTCCTACGAGCAGTACTTC.

This chain uses TRBV12-3 or TRBV12-4 with TRBJ1-2; perhaps TRBD1 as D (5 bases). The V end was cut by 3 bases, the J end by 8 bases, with 16 bases between. This CDR3 spans 14 amino acids. The CDR3 region is CASSFQGRFVGYTF. For the CDR3, the DNA is TGTGCCAGCAGTTTCCAGGGCCGATTTGTCGGCTACACCTTC.

This clonotype was observed many times. This chain joins TRBV20-1 and TRBJ2-5; the match to TRBD2 covers 14 bases. Germline CDR1 DFQATT, CDR2 SNEGSKA (reference sequence). The CDR3 length is 17 residues. J gave up 5 bases and V 1 base, and 9 bases lay outside the gene matches. The CDR3 sequence is CSARVPRTSGRLETQYF. CDR3 DNA: TGCAGTGCTAGAGTTCCTAGGACTAGCGGGAGGTTGGAGACCCAGTACTTC.

The sample holds a few counts of this clonotype. This chain links TRBV11-2 with TRBJ2-3, with 8 bases fitting TRBD2. V gave up 1 base and J gave up 8 bases; unmatched junction bases: 17. The CDR3 spans 18 residues. CDR1 and CDR2 (germline): SGHAT, FQNNGV. CDR3 sequence (DNA): TGTGCCAGCAGCTTAGTGGGTCTCGGCCTAGCGGGTGCCAGTACGCAGTATTTT. It specifies CASSLVGLGLAGASTQYF.

This clonotype was recorded a few times. V is TRBV7-2 and J is TRBJ1-5; 9 bases are shared with TRBD1. The CDR3 consists of 16 residues. Germline V lookup: CDR1 SGHTA, CDR2 FQGNSA. The V gene end was trimmed by 3 bases and the J gene end by 0 bases; junction bases not matched to a gene: 3. This chain's CDR3 is CASSFPGQGSNQPQHF. The CDR3 DNA follows: TGTGCCAGCAGCTTCCCGGGACAGGGTAGCAATCAGCCCCAGCATTTT.

This chain joins TRBV11-3 and TRBJ2-1; 9 nucleotides line up with TRBD2. The junction had 4 bases not matched to a gene; V was cut back by 5 bases and J by 2 bases. CDR1 and CDR2 (germline): SGHNT, YENEEA. This CDR3 contains 15 residues. In DNA form, the CDR3 reads TGTGCCAGCAGCGTATCTAGCGGGACCTACAATGAGCAGTTCTTC. This translates into CASSVSSGTYNEQFF.

The chain combines TRBV19 with TRBJ1-6; D is unclear. V was trimmed by 5 bases and J by 13 bases, leaving 15 bases between them. The CDR3 contains 13 residues. The germline gives CDR1 LNHDA, CDR2 SQIVND (reference sequence). The CDR3, as DNA: TGTGCCAGTAGTGACTGGGGTGGAGGGCCCCTCCACTTT. This gives the protein CASSDWGGGPLHF.

The rearrangement joins TRBV5-1 to TRBJ1-5; D is undetermined. Trimming removed 2 bases from V and 4 bases from J, with 7 bases in between. The V gene's germline CDR1 is SGHRS and CDR2 YFSETQ. The length of the CDR3 is 13 residues. The chain's CDR3 is CASSFVGNQPQHF. In DNA form, the CDR3 reads TGCGCCAGCAGCTTCGTCGGGAATCAGCCCCAGCATTTT.

The CDR3 protein is CASSGRSGLNTEAFF. DNA for the CDR3: TGTGCCAGCAGTGGAAGGTCGGGGTTAAACACTGAAGCTTTCTTT. The chain joins TRBV6-5 to TRBJ1-1, with D hard to call. Trimming left V 5 bases short and J 2 bases short, with 15 bases between. CDR3 length equals 15 residues. The germline V gene has CDR1 MNHEY and CDR2 SVGAGI.

The V call is TRBV24-1, the J call TRBJ1-2; D perhaps matches TRBD1 (6 bases). Trimming cost V 4 bases and J 2 bases, with 13 bases left between them. CDR1 KGHDR and CDR2 SFDVKD come from the germline V gene. The CDR3 spans 15 residues. The CDR3 DNA reads TGTGCCACCAGTGAGGCCGGGACACACAACTATGGCTACACCTTC. As protein: CATSEAGTHNYGYTF.

The table lists this clonotype with a few counts. V gene TRBV10-3 combines with J gene TRBJ2-5; maybe TRBD1 (6 bases). Germline CDR1 and CDR2: ENHRY and SYGVKD. The CDR3 extends over 14 amino acids. Trimming stripped 1 base from V and 4 bases from J, with 10 bases between. CDR3 in DNA: TGTGCCATCAGTGAGTTTACAGGGATAGAGACCCAGTACTTC. It codes for CAISEFTGIETQYF.

The rearrangement joins TRBV29-1 to TRBJ1-4; D unclear. The ends were cut back, 4 bases at V and 0 bases at J, with 9 bases in the middle. The CDR3 contains 14 residues. Per the germline V gene, CDR1 is SQVTM and CDR2 is ANQGSEA. CDR3 in amino acids: CSVGAGATNEKLFF. In nucleotides, the CDR3 is TGCAGCGTTGGGGCAGGCGCAACTAATGAAAAACTGTTTTTT.

A few counts support this clonotype. This sequence joins TRBV3-1 and TRBJ2-3; perhaps TRBD2 as D (5 bases). The germline V and J ends were trimmed by 1 base and 6 bases, with 11 bases remaining between them. This CDR3 has 14 amino acids. The germline gives CDR1 LGHDT, CDR2 YNNKEL (reference sequence). CDR3 protein: CASSQGTAYDTQYF. The CDR3, as DNA: TGTGCCAGCAGCCAAGGGACTGCCTATGATACGCAGTATTTT.

Only a few counts were recorded for this clonotype. The V gene is TRBV14, the J gene TRBJ2-7; D unclear. Germline V gives CDR1 SGHDN, CDR2 FVKESK. V lost 6 bases and J 7 bases, leaving 22 bases between the germline ends. CDR3 length: 15 residues. Here the CDR3 reads CASSSYSGLNLEQYF. In DNA form, the CDR3 reads TGTGCCAGCAGTTCCTATTCTGGTCTCAATTTGGAGCAGTACTTC.

The genes are TRBV6-6 and TRBJ1-1; D remains unclear. Trimming stripped 2 bases from V and 3 bases from J, with 7 bases between. Germline CDR1 MNHNY, CDR2 SVGAGI (reference sequence). The CDR3 consists of 13 residues. CDR3 bases: TGTGCCAGCAGTTACGTGAGGGACACTGAAGCTTTCTTT. Residues: CASSYVRDTEAFF.

In this sample, this clonotype turned up a few times. The genes are TRBV7-2 and TRBJ2-4; TRBD1 is a possible D gene (6 bases). Per germline, CDR1 SGHTA and CDR2 FQGNSA. Trimming shortened V by 5 bases and J by 0 bases, and 11 bases separated the two germline ends. This CDR3 spans 15 amino acids. This CDR3 reads CASSLQTGAKNIQYF. CDR3 nucleotide sequence: TGTGCCAGCAGCCTGCAGACAGGAGCCAAAAACATTCAGTACTTC.